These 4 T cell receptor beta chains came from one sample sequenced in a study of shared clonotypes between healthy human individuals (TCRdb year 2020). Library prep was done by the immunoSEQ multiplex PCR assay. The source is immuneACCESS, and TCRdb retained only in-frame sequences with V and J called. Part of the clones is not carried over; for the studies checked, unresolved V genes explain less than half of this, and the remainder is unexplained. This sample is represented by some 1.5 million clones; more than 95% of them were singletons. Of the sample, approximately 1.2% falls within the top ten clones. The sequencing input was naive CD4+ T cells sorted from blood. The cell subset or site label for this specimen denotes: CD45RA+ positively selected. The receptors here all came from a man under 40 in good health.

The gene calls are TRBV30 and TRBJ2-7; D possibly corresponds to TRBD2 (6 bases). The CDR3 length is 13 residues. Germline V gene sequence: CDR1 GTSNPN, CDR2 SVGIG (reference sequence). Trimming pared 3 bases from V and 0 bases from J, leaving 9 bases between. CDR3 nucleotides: TGTGCCTGGAGGGCCGGGAGCTCCTACGAGCAGTACTTC. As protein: CAWRAGSSYEQYF.

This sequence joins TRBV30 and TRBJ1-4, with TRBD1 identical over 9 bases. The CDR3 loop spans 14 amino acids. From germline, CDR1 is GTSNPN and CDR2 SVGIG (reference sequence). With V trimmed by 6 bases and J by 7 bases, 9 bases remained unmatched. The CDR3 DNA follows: TGTGCCTGCCCCCCGGGACAGGGTGGTGAAAAACTGTTTTTT. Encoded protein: CACPPGQGGEKLFF.

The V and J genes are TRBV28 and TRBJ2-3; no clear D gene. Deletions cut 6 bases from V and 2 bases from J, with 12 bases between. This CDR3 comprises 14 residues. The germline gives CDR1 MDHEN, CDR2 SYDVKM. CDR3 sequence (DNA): TGTGCCAGCAGACAAAGACACTCCACAGATACGCAGTATTTT. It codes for CASRQRHSTDTQYF.

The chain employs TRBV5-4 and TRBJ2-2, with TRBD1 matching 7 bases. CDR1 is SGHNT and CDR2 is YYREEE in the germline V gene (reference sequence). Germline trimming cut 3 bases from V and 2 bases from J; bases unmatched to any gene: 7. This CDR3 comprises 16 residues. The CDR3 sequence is CASSSPGTENTGELFF. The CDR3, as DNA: TGTGCCAGCAGCTCGCCCGGGACAGAAAACACCGGGGAGCTGTTTTTT. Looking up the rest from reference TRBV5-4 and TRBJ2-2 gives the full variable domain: ETGVTQSPTHLIKTRGQQVTLRCSSQSGHNTVSWYQQALGQGPQFIFQYYREEENGRGNFPPRFSGLQFPNYSSELNVNALELDDSALYLCASSSPGTENTGELFFGEGSRLTVL.